This entry lists 18 T cell receptor beta chains sequenced from one sample in a study of response to subunit inactivated influenza vaccine. TCRdb redid the calling of the RT-PCR reads with MiXCR, one entry per CDR3 protein. The table lists 600,000 to 850,000 distinct CDR3 sequences, roughly 15% of them singletons. Sequenced material: PBMCs from blood, taken 14 to 15 days before vaccination. All receptors come from a man in his fifties who received an inactivated influenza vaccine.

This clonotype showed up just a few times. This CDR3 is CASSPGSTQETQYF. The CDR3 DNA reads as TGTGCCAGCTCTCCGGGTTCAACACAAGAGACCCAGTACTTC. The genes are TRBV6-1 and TRBJ2-5; D is unclear. Trimming cost V 8 bases and J 2 bases, with 15 bases left between them. The CDR3 totals 14 residues. Germline CDR1 and CDR2: MNHNS and SASEGT.

The sample holds many counts of this clonotype. The chain is built from TRBV7-2 and TRBJ2-3, with TRBD2 matching 9 bases. The CDR3 has 15 amino acids. Germline V lookup: CDR1 SGHTA, CDR2 FQGNSA. The V and J ends lost 5 bases and 4 bases, in that order; junction bases with no gene match: 7. CDR3 protein: CASSMRGGSSDTQYF. CDR3 nucleotides: TGTGCCAGCAGCATGCGGGGGGGCAGCTCAGATACGCAGTATTTT.

This clonotype turned up a few times. This rearrangement joins TRBV10-3 to TRBJ1-6; D gene uncertain. Germline V gene sequence: CDR1 ENHRY, CDR2 SYGVKD. The V end lost 1 base, the J end lost 7 bases, and 5 bases lay between the germline ends. The CDR3 loop spans 13 amino acids. CDR3 bases: TGTGCCATCAGTGAGTGGGCAAATTCACCCCTCCACTTT. The encoded protein is CAISEWANSPLHF.

This clonotype was counted many times. The chain couples TRBV4-3 to TRBJ1-3; D not resolved. The CDR3 length is 16 residues. Trimming left V 0 bases short and J 1 base short, with 10 bases between. The germline V gene encodes CDR1 LGHNA and CDR2 YSLEER. CDR3 DNA: TGCGCCAGCAGCCAAGATTTCCGGTCTTCTGGAAACACCATATATTTT. Its translation is CASSQDFRSSGNTIYF.

This clonotype was recorded a few times. This chain links TRBV4-2 with TRBJ2-7, with D unresolved. The V gene's germline CDR1 is LGHNA and CDR2 YNFKEQ. The CDR3 is made up of 14 amino acids. The V and J ends lost 0 bases and 2 bases respectively, with 8 bases between them. For the CDR3, the DNA is TGTGCCAGCAGCCAAGACTCGCTTCCCTACGAGCAGTACTTC. Translated, it gives CASSQDSLPYEQYF.

The sample holds a few counts of this clonotype. The rearrangement links TRBV5-1 to TRBJ2-2; D is unclear. Germline loops: CDR1 SGHRS, CDR2 YFSETQ. With 4 bases removed from V and 1 base from J, the gap between germline ends came to 8 bases. The CDR3 spans 14 residues. The CDR3 DNA follows: TGCGCCAGCAGCGGTGCACAGAACACCGGGGAGCTGTTTTTT. This codes for CASSGAQNTGELFF.

This sequence joins TRBV6-2 or TRBV6-3 and TRBJ2-5, with D possibly being TRBD1 (6 bases). In germline, CDR1 is MNHEY, CDR2 SVGEGT. Trimming removed 6 bases from V and 5 bases from J, with 16 bases in between. The CDR3 has 14 amino acids. For the CDR3, the DNA is TGTGCCAGCAGCAAACAGGGATGGGAGGAGACCCAGTACTTC. Translation gives CASSKQGWEETQYF.

The table lists this clonotype with a few counts. J is TRBJ2-7 and V is TRBV19, with 8 bases aligning to TRBD1. Germline V gene lookup returns CDR1 LNHDA and CDR2 SQIVND (reference sequence). The CDR3 consists of 13 residues. With 10 bases clipped from V and 0 bases from J, the junction kept 5 bases outside the gene matches. CDR3 DNA sequence: TGTGCCACCCAGGGGGCTCGCTCCTACGAGCAGTACTTC. Translating it yields CATQGARSYEQYF.

The chain recombines TRBV3-1 with TRBJ1-1, with D perhaps matching TRBD1 (5 bases). V lost 2 bases and J 1 base, leaving 14 bases between the germline ends. CDR3 size: 16 residues. Per germline, CDR1 LGHDT and CDR2 YNNKEL (reference sequence). DNA for the CDR3: TGTGCCAGCAGCCAAAGGGACGCCTTCGGGAACACTGAAGCTTTCTTT. Amino acids: CASSQRDAFGNTEAFF.

This clonotype was seen only a few times. The chain carries TRBV7-9 and TRBJ2-7; D possibly uses TRBD1 or TRBD2 (5 bases each). This CDR3 is built from 16 residues. Between the trimmed V and J ends, which lost 1 base and 0 bases, there was a span of 13 bases. In germline, CDR1 is SEHNR, CDR2 FQNEAQ (reference sequence). This chain's CDR3 is CASSLDFGGSSYEQYF. CDR3 nucleotide sequence: TGTGCCAGCAGCTTAGATTTTGGGGGAAGCTCCTACGAGCAGTACTTC. The variable domain in full, completed from reference TRBV7-9 and TRBJ2-7, reads DTGVSQNPRHKITKRGQNVTFRCDPISEHNRLYWYRQTLGQGPEFLTYFQNEAQLEKSRLLSDRFSAERPKGSFSTLEIQRTEQGDSAMYLCASSLDFGGSSYEQYFGPGTRLTVT.

A word on this clonotype: Just one base apart from a much larger clone, this may be a read error. This CDR3 reads CASSPRRGPRETLYF. The CDR3 bases are TGTGCCAGCAGCCCACGGCGGGGGCCGAGGGAGACCCTGTACTTC. The J gene is TRBJ2-5, the V gene TRBV4-2; perhaps TRBD2 as D (7 bases). The CDR3 loop spans 15 amino acids. Per the germline V gene, CDR1 is LGHNA and CDR2 is YNFKEQ.

The chain joins TRBV12-3 or TRBV12-4 to TRBJ2-7; D ambiguous. This CDR3 contains 13 residues. With 6 bases removed from V and 1 base from J, the gap between germline ends came to 10 bases. The CDR3 protein is CASRELGSYEQYF. For the CDR3, the DNA is TGTGCCAGCAGGGAACTGGGGTCCTACGAGCAGTACTTC.

This clonotype was detected many times. The V and J genes are TRBV28 and TRBJ1-6, with 10 bases fitting TRBD1. Germline lookup yields CDR1 MDHEN and CDR2 SYDVKM. There are 15 residues in the CDR3. V lost 2 bases, J lost 7 bases, and 2 bases stayed unmatched. This chain's CDR3 is CASSLGQGGNSPLHF. The CDR3 nucleotides are TGTGCCAGCAGTTTAGGACAGGGGGGCAATTCACCCCTCCACTTT.

There are a few counts of this clonotype. This sequence joins TRBV7-8 and TRBJ2-1; TRBD1 matches at 7 bases. V dropped 2 bases and J dropped 5; count of bases not matched to a gene: 6. The CDR3 has 15 amino acids. Germline CDR1 reads SGHVS; CDR2 reads FQNEAQ. CDR3 coding DNA: TGTGCCAGCAGCTTAAGTGGGACAGAAAACAATGAGCAGTTCTTC. This sequence encodes CASSLSGTENNEQFF. Drawing the rest from reference TRBV7-8 and TRBJ2-1, the complete variable domain is GAGVSQSPRYKVAKRGQDVALRCDPISGHVSLFWYQQALGQGPEFLTYFQNEAQLDKSGLPSDRFFAERPEGSVSTLKIQRTQQEDSAVYLCASSLSGTENNEQFFGPGTRLTVL.

This chain uses TRBV7-2 with TRBJ2-1; D remains ambiguous. The CDR3 length is 15 residues. The germline gives CDR1 SGHTA, CDR2 FQGNSA. V was clipped by 2 bases and J by 11 bases, with 19 bases between them. The CDR3 protein is CASSLQMEPKRQQFF. As DNA, the CDR3 is TGTGCCAGCAGCTTACAGATGGAACCTAAGAGGCAGCAGTTCTTC.

This sequence joins TRBV10-3 and TRBJ1-1; the D gene is possibly TRBD1 (6 bases). Germline V gives CDR1 ENHRY, CDR2 SYGVKD. The CDR3 extends over 13 amino acids. Deletions cut 3 bases from V and 5 bases from J, with 10 bases between. The CDR3 spells CAISDGGGTEAFF. DNA of the CDR3: TGTGCCATCAGTGACGGAGGGGGGACTGAAGCTTTCTTT.

This clonotype was counted only a few times. For the CDR3, the DNA is TGCGCCAGCAGCCTAGCCCCACAGAACCAAGAGACCCAGTACTTC. It translates to CASSLAPQNQETQYF. V usage is TRBV5-1 and J usage is TRBJ2-5; D may be TRBD2 (5 bases). Germline V gene lookup returns CDR1 SGHRS and CDR2 YFSETQ. This CDR3 contains 15 residues. Trimming took 4 bases from V and 0 from J, leaving 13 bases between them. Looking up the rest from reference TRBV5-1 and TRBJ2-5 gives the full variable domain: KAGVTQTPRYLIKTRGQQVTLSCSPISGHRSVSWYQQTPGQGLQFLFEYFSETQRNKGNFPGRFSGRQFSNSRSEMNVSTLELGDSALYLCASSLAPQNQETQYFGPGTRLLVL.

This clonotype was seen more than once but under ten times. The chain recombines TRBV12-3 or TRBV12-4 with TRBJ1-3; 7 nucleotides match TRBD1. Germline trimming cut 5 bases from V and 1 base from J; bases unmatched to any gene: 8. The length of the CDR3 is 16 residues. This CDR3 reads CASSEARQGSGNTIYF. CDR3 sequence (DNA): TGTGCCAGCAGTGAAGCCAGACAGGGATCTGGAAACACCATATATTTT.